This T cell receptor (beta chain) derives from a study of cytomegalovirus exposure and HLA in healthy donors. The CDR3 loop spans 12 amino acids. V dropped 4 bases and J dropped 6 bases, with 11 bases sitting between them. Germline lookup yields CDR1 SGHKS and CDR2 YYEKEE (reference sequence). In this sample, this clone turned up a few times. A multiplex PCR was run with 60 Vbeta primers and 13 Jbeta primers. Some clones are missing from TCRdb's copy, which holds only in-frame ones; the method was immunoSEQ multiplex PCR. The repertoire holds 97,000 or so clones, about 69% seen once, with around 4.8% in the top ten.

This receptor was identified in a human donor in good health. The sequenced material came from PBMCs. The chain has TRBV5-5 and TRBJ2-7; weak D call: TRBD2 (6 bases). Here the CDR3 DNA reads TGTGCCAGCAGCGCGCCGGGGGTCGAGCAGTACTTC. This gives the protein CASSAPGVEQYF.